This T cell receptor beta chain originates from a study of response to subunit inactivated influenza vaccine. The study's findings and limits: Each seasonal flu vaccination may recruit only limited new T cells, authors suggested.

The V gene's germline CDR1 is SGHDN and CDR2 FVKESK. The CDR3 length is 15 residues. The germline V and J ends were trimmed by 7 bases and 0 bases, with 13 bases remaining between them. TCRdb fed the RT-PCR reads into MiXCR, producing one record per CDR3 protein. The sample includes 170,000 or so distinct CDR3 sequences, approximately 11% of them seen just once. This clonotype occurred a few times. Its antigen is currently unknown. The source is a man aged 50-75 years who received an inactivated influenza vaccine. Here the sequenced sample was CD8+ T cells sorted from PBMCs, taken approximately 25 months after vaccination. The J gene is TRBJ1-5, the V gene TRBV14; D remains ambiguous. The CDR3 region is CASTEAPYSNQPQHF. Here the CDR3 DNA reads TGTGCCAGCACCGAGGCCCCTTATAGCAATCAGCCCCAGCATTTT.